This T cell receptor (beta chain) was recovered during a study of shared clonotypes between healthy human individuals. Background on the study: Every donor yielded three CD4 naive, three CD4 memory, two CD8 naive and one CD8 memory plate. Study-wide findings and caveats: Generation probabilities were higher for clonotypes shared across all four sorted-subset donors than for unshared ones.

The study separated CD4+ cells into CD45RA+ naive and CD45RA-negative memory subsets. In the case of this clone: Its target is unknown.

The assay was immunoSEQ multiplex PCR, and TCRdb's table has in-frame clones only and misses some. The top ten clones hold 0.89% of a sample with around 1,000,000 clones, roughly 80% of them seen once. CDR1 and CDR2 from the germline V gene are SGHTS and YDEGEE. V dropped 0 bases and J dropped 3; count of bases not matched to a gene: 3. The length of the CDR3 is 15 residues. Sample: memory CD4+ T cells from PBMCs. As for subset: CD45RA-negative fraction. The TCR comes from a man aged 18-30 years in good health. Some clones in this sample may be carry-over from other donors' samples. The chain uses TRBV5-8 and TRBJ2-7, with 10 bases aligning to TRBD1. This CDR3 reads CASSLVGTGVYEQYF. The CDR3 DNA follows: TGTGCCAGCAGCTTGGTAGGGACAGGGGTCTACGAGCAGTACTTC.